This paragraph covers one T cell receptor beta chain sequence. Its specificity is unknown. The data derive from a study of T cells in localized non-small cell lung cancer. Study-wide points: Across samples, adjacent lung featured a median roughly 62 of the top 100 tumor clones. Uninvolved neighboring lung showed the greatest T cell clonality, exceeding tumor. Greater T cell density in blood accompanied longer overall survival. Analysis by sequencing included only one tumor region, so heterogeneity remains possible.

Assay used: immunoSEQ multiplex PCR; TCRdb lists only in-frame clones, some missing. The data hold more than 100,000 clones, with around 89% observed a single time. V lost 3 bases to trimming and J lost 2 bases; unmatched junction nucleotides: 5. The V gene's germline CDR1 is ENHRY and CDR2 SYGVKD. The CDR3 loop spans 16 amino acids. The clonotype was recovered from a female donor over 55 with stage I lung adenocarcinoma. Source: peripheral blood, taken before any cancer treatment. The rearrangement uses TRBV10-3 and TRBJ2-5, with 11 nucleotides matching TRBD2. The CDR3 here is CAISETSGGRQETQYF. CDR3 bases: TGTGCCATCAGTGAAACTAGCGGGGGTCGTCAAGAGACCCAGTACTTC.